Listed here are 20 T cell receptor beta chains from one sample, sequenced in a study of molecular identifiers for immune sequencing clone quantification. MiXCR was run by TCRdb on the PCR reads, yielding one entry per CDR3 protein. The sample contains 460,000 or so distinct CDR3 sequences, around 25% of which appear only once. Sample: naive CD8+ T cells from blood, with Jurkat cell RNA spiked in. The sample's subset: FACS-sorted CD8+CD4-CCR7+CD45RA+ naive T cells. These receptors were collected from a human donor in good health. Some libraries in this study had Jurkat cell RNA spiked in.

The table lists this clonotype with a few counts. The chain uses TRBV2 and TRBJ2-1; D is possibly TRBD1 or TRBD2 (5 bases each). V dropped 7 bases and J dropped 9 bases, with 34 bases sitting between them. The CDR3 totals 19 residues. Germline-derived CDR1 and CDR2 are SNHLY and FYNNEI. The CDR3 protein is CASKPRDLSFITAFFEQFF. The CDR3 coding sequence is TGTGCCAGCAAGCCACGGGACCTCAGCTTTATAACGGCCTTCTTTGAGCAGTTCTTC.

This clonotype was seen repeatedly, ten times or more. CDR3: CAWSLETVNTGELFF. DNA of the CDR3: TGTGCCTGGAGTTTGGAGACAGTTAACACCGGGGAGCTGTTTTTT. The rearrangement uses TRBV30 and TRBJ2-2; the D gene is possibly TRBD1 (5 bases). CDR1 and CDR2 from the germline V gene are GTSNPN and SVGIG (reference sequence). There are 15 residues in the CDR3. V lost 2 bases and J 2 bases, leaving 12 bases between the germline ends.

Comments on this clonotype: A much larger clone lies one base from this, so it may be a read error. The rearrangement uses TRBV14 and TRBJ2-3; 13 bases align to TRBD2. CDR3 length: 13 amino acids. In germline, CDR1 is SGHDN, CDR2 FVKESK. V lost 1 base and J lost 14; bases outside the gene matches: 3. CDR3 residues: CASSQGRTSGGYF. In nucleotides, the CDR3 is TGTGCCAGCAGCCAAGGAAGGACTAGCGGGGGGTATTTT.

The rearrangement links TRBV4-3 to TRBJ2-2, with TRBD2 matching over 9 bases. The V segment lost 0 bases and the J segment 7 bases; nucleotides outside the gene matches: 6. The CDR3 consists of 16 residues. Germline values: CDR1 LGHNA, CDR2 YSLEER. As DNA, the CDR3 is TGCGCCAGCAGCCAAGACCTAGCGGGACTTAGCGGGGAGCTGTTTTTT. Translating it yields CASSQDLAGLSGELFF.

Concerning this clonotype itself: A read error may be the cause here, since a much bigger clone is one base away. The chain combines TRBV29-1 with TRBJ2-3; D might be TRBD2 (5 bases). The CDR3 has 14 residues. CDR1 SQVTM and CDR2 ANQGSEA come from the germline V gene. The CDR3 is CSVRSLSSTYTQYF. The CDR3 DNA is TGCAGCGTAAGATCCCTTTCTAGCACATATACGCAGTATTTT.

Remarks on this clonotype: Given a much more abundant clone one base away, this may be a read error. The chain recombines TRBV4-3 with TRBJ1-3; the match to TRBD1 covers 7 bases. CDR1 LGHNA and CDR2 YSLEER come from the germline V gene. This CDR3 spans 15 amino acids. CDR3 residues: CASIQDTGDSDTIYF. The CDR3, as DNA: TGCGCCAGCATCCAAGACACAGGGGATAGTGACACCATATATTTT.

This clonotype has only a few counts. This chain connects TRBV20-1 to TRBJ2-4; D not certain. Trimming shortened V by 7 bases and J by 6 bases, and 16 bases separated the two germline ends. CDR1 is DFQATT and CDR2 is SNEGSKA in the germline V gene (reference sequence). The CDR3 is 13 residues long. Here the CDR3 reads CSGFQVDRNIQYF. CDR3 DNA: TGCAGTGGCTTCCAAGTAGATAGAAACATTCAGTACTTC.

The chain has TRBV3-1 and TRBJ2-5; 8 bases are shared with TRBD2. The CDR3 totals 14 residues. Germline V gene lookup returns CDR1 LGHDT and CDR2 YNNKEL (reference sequence). V lost 7 bases, J lost 6 bases, and 10 bases stayed unmatched. CDR3: CASTLSGSGKTQYF. The DNA of the CDR3 is TGTGCCAGCACCTTAAGCGGGAGTGGAAAGACCCAGTACTTC.

The table lists this clonotype with many counts. This rearrangement joins TRBV9 to TRBJ1-5; D possibly corresponds to TRBD1 (5 bases). The CDR3 extends over 15 amino acids. V lost 3 bases and J lost 6, with 16 bases in between. CDR1 is SGDLS, CDR2 YYNGEE, per germline. CDR3 DNA sequence: TGTGCCAGCAGCGCCGGACCCCAGGACACTCAGCCCCAGCATTTT. Encoded protein: CASSAGPQDTQPQHF. The full variable domain, completed using reference TRBV9 and TRBJ1-5, is DSGVTQTPKHLITATGQRVTLRCSPRSGDLSVYWYQQSLDQGLQFLIQYYNGEERAKGNILERFSAQQFPDLHSELNLSSLELGDSALYFCASSAGPQDTQPQHFGDGTRLSIL.

This chain uses TRBV24-1 with TRBJ2-2, with D maybe TRBD1 (6 bases). V lost 0 bases and J lost 3, with 10 bases in between. The germline CDR1 and CDR2 sequences are KGHDR and SFDVKD. CDR3 size: 16 residues. CDR3 region: CATSDLRDTYTGELFF. The CDR3 DNA sequence: TGTGCCACCAGTGATTTGCGGGACACCTACACCGGGGAGCTGTTTTTT.

The rearrangement links TRBV7-9 to TRBJ2-4; D remains unclear. This CDR3 region has 13 residues. The germline V gene encodes CDR1 SEHNR and CDR2 FQNEAQ (reference sequence). Trimming took 4 bases from V and 2 from J, leaving 6 bases between them. The CDR3 DNA follows: TGTGCCAGCAGCTCCCTTACCAAAAACATTCAGTACTTC. Residues: CASSSLTKNIQYF. The variable domain in full, with the rest retrieved from reference TRBV7-9 and TRBJ2-4, is DTGVSQNPRHKITKRGQNVTFRCDPISEHNRLYWYRQTLGQGPEFLTYFQNEAQLEKSRLLSDRFSAERPKGSFSTLEIQRTEQGDSAMYLCASSSLTKNIQYFGAGTRLSVL.

The chain combines TRBV11-2 with TRBJ2-7; 9 bases match TRBD2. After removal of 5 bases from V and 3 bases from J, the junction contained 11 bases not matched to a gene. The CDR3 is 16 residues long. Germline CDR1 reads SGHAT; CDR2 reads FQNNGV. The CDR3 loop reads CASSDPWETSGYEQYF. CDR3 sequence (DNA): TGTGCCAGCAGCGATCCTTGGGAGACTAGCGGCTACGAGCAGTACTTC.

Regarding this clonotype: Given the absence of the conserved phenylalanine or tryptophan at the CDR3 end, a read error is likely. The chain links TRBV4-1 to TRBJ1-1; D may be TRBD1 (5 bases). The V end was cut by 0 bases, the J end by 4 bases, with 12 bases between. CDR3 size: 15 residues. Germline V gene sequence: CDR1 MGHRA, CDR2 YSYEKL. The CDR3 coding sequence is TGCGCCAGCAGCCAAGATAGGCAGGGTGGCACTGAAGCTTTCATT. It yields the protein CASSQDRQGGTEAFI.

About this clonotype: The conserved phenylalanine or tryptophan is not found at the CDR3 terminus, so this likely reflects a read error. The rearrangement uses TRBV4-3 and TRBJ2-4; D is unclear. V shed 0 bases and J shed 3 bases, with 9 bases lying between them. Germline loops: CDR1 LGHNA, CDR2 YSLEER. The CDR3 loop spans 15 amino acids. The CDR3: CASSQDIASKNIQYS. The DNA of the CDR3 is TGCGCCAGCAGCCAAGATATTGCGAGCAAAAACATTCAGTACTCC.

This chain uses TRBV19 with TRBJ2-3, with D tentatively TRBD2 (6 bases). V lost 2 bases and J lost 5, with 8 bases in between. Germline V gene data show CDR1 as LNHDA and CDR2 as SQIVND (reference sequence). The CDR3 is 13 residues long. The CDR3 DNA follows: TGTGCCAGTAGTATACTAGCGAGAGATACGCAGTATTTT. Translated: CASSILARDTQYF.

This clonotype was picked up a small number of times. The V and J genes are TRBV5-1 and TRBJ2-7; the D gene is possibly TRBD2 (6 bases). The germline CDR1 and CDR2 sequences are SGHRS and YFSETQ. V lost 5 bases to trimming and J lost 2 bases, with 17 bases between them. The CDR3 totals 15 residues. As DNA, the CDR3 is TGCGCCAGCAGGCCCTCCGGGACTTCCACCTACGAGCAGTACTTC. Residues: CASRPSGTSTYEQYF.

Comments on this clonotype: A much larger clone lies one base from this, so it may be a read error. The V gene is TRBV4-3, the J gene TRBJ2-7, with TRBD2 identical over 16 bases. The germline V gene has CDR1 LGHNA and CDR2 YSLEER. CDR3 size: 16 residues. CDR3 amino acids: CASSQDPGLAGGEQCF. The CDR3 nucleotides are TGCGCCAGCAGCCAAGATCCGGGACTAGCGGGGGGGGAGCAGTGCTTC.

This clonotype was recorded a few times. The chain employs TRBV13 and TRBJ1-2; 7 bases fit TRBD1. CDR3 length equals 16 residues. CDR1 and CDR2 from the germline V gene are PRHDT and FYEKMQ (reference sequence). The V and J ends lost 3 bases and 4 bases, in that order; junction bases with no gene match: 11. The CDR3 DNA reads TGTGCCAGCAGCTTCCTTGGAGGGAAGGGGGCCTATGGCTACACCTTC. Its translation: CASSFLGGKGAYGYTF.

Comment on this clonotype: The CDR3 does not end in the conserved phenylalanine or tryptophan, so this is likely a read error. The chain has TRBV5-4 and TRBJ2-7; D gene uncertain. V lost 2 bases, J lost 0 bases, and 9 bases lay in between. The CDR3 runs to 14 residues. Germline V gene sequence: CDR1 SGHNT, CDR2 YYREEE (reference sequence). The CDR3 region has the DNA TGTGCCAGCAGCTTCGCCGATAGCTCCTACGAGCAGTACTAC. Its protein is CASSFADSSYEQYY.

This chain links TRBV6-2 or TRBV6-3 with TRBJ2-2, with 10 nucleotides matching TRBD1. V dropped 4 bases and J dropped 5; count of bases not matched to a gene: 7. Per the germline V gene, CDR1 is MNHEY and CDR2 is SVGEGT. This CDR3 comprises 16 residues. The CDR3 sequence: CASSSDRGRGTGELFF. In DNA form, the CDR3 reads TGTGCCAGCAGTTCAGACAGGGGGCGAGGAACCGGGGAGCTGTTTTTT.